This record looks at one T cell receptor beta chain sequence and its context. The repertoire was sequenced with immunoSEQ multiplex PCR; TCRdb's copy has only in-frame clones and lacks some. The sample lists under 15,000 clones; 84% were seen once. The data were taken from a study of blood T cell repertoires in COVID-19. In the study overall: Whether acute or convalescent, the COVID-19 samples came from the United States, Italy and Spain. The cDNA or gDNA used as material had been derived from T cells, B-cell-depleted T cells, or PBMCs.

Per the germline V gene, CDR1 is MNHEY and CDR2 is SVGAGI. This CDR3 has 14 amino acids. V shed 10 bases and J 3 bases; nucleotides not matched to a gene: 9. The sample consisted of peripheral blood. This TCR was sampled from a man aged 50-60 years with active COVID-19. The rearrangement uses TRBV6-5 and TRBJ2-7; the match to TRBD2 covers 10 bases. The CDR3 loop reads CATSQGLAYYEQYF. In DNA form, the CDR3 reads TGTGCCACCTCCCAGGGACTAGCGTACTACGAGCAGTACTTC.